This note documents a single T cell receptor (beta chain) sequence. This clonotype was counted once. Its cognate antigen has yet to be identified. No base qualities exist here, and no much larger clone lies one base off it. One read alone provides weak support. The CDR3 runs 17 residues from the cysteine to the phenylalanine. The CDR3 DNA has 51 bases and is translated from base 1. V trim: 0 bases; J trim: 3 bases; unmatched bases: 6. CDR1 and CDR2 are drawn from the germline V gene: MGHRA, YSYEKL. Sequencing used an Illumina NovaSeq 6000. TCR cDNA was synthesized by 5'RACE template switching, which introduced a universal primer site and unique molecular identifiers. Priming for cDNA synthesis came from both the TCR alpha and TCR beta constant segments. Library amplification used two PCR steps, and the second PCR step added sample barcodes and sequencing adapters. Sequencing of libraries was done on Illumina HiSeq 2500 (2x100 bp) or NovaSeq (2x150 bp). From the authors' description of their analysis: Reads were demultiplexed and collapsed into UMI consensus sequences with MIGEC, and V(D)J alignment was performed with MiXCR. Vaccine-responding clonotypes were defined with edgeR using replicate PBMC samples, requiring FDR below 0.01 and a log2 fold change above 5 up to day 15. Each bulk clonotype was labeled CD4 or CD8 based on which sequenced repertoire, CD4 or CD8, contained the clonotype at higher abundance. The raw public reads went through TCRdb reprocessing: fastp at Q25, MiXCR clone calling, in-frame beta chains kept. Records with the same CDR3 protein are collapsed into one entry carrying the most frequent genes and DNA. These V and J calls are TCRdb output, not the study's own analysis. Counted in this sample were 400,000 or so distinct CDR3 sequences; around 19% of them appeared once. The ten top clones hold roughly a sixth of the sample.

The data stem from a study of T cells after yellow fever vaccination (dated by TCRdb to between 2018 and 2020). In terms of the full investigation: The SMART-Seq v4 Ultra Low Input RNA kit was used to prepare libraries from fractions with low cell numbers. Bulk TCR alpha and beta repertoires were sequenced longitudinally to track T-cell clones before and after primary and booster YFV17D yellow fever vaccination. Two healthy male donors, one aged 18 to 30 and one aged 30 to 40 years, were included in the cohort. Blood samples were taken at several timepoints before and after primary and secondary immunization, and bulk PBMC replicates and cell subsets were isolated. Paper-wide results and their limitations: Because only a couple of donors were included in the study, the extent to which the findings can be generalized is limited. Computational filtering was needed because FACS-sorted repertoires could contain abundant contaminating clonotypes from the bulk population. Compared with the primary T-cell response, the secondary T-cell response was faster but weaker, reaching its peak on day 5 rather than on day 15. A small fraction of clonotypes appeared in both the CD4 and CD8 compartments, likely as a result of convergent recombination. After the booster, most clones that had expanded after primary vaccination were detected again (roughly 95% of CD4 and 70% to 90% of CD8), suggesting broad maintenance of memory.

What the treatment or condition label conveys for this sample: live attenuated yellow fever vaccine strain. At every blood-draw timepoint, two biological replicates of bulk PBMCs were collected. A standard Ficoll-Paque protocol was used to isolate PBMCs from peripheral blood. TriZol was used to extract RNA from bulk PBMCs, from CD4 and CD8 fractions, and from dextramer-positive and dextramer-negative fractions. Sample: PBMCs, taken before the yellow fever booster vaccination. The TCR sequence derives from a man younger than 35 who received the YFV17D yellow fever vaccine. The chain links TRBV4-1 with TRBJ2-1; TRBD2 agrees with 9 junctional bases. The CDR3 has the sequence CASSQDSGTSSYNEQFF. The bases read TGCGCCAGCAGCCAAGACTCCGGGACTAGCAGCTACAATGAGCAGTTCTTC.